The T cell receptor (beta chain) under discussion was sequenced for a study of post-analysis software for immune sequencing data. Overall study results and limits: Four to six TRBV segments were significantly more frequent in patients than in controls. TRBV5-6, TRBV5-1 and TRBV20-1 were among these segments.

cDNA libraries of TCR beta carried unique molecular identifiers. MiXCR, run by TCRdb on the PCR reads, gives a single entry per CDR3 protein. The sample has 650,000 to 850,000 distinct CDR3 sequences, around 53% seen once; the top ten hold approximately 4.2%. The CDR3 sequence is 13 residues long. V dropped 11 bases and J dropped 0 bases, with 11 bases sitting between them. Details on this clonotype: What it binds is not known.

The V and J genes are TRBV12-3 or TRBV12-4 and TRBJ2-4; tentatively, D is TRBD1 (6 bases). The sequencing input was blood. The clonotype comes from a girl aged 10 to 17 with multiple sclerosis. The CDR3 bases are TGTGCCGTCAGGGGCCAAGCCAAAAACATTCAGTACTTC. Translation gives CAVRGQAKNIQYF.